This T cell receptor (beta chain) was recovered during a study of control samples from healthy donors and cancer patients. Looked up from germline, CDR1 is SGHNT and CDR2 is YYREEE (reference sequence). There are 18 residues in the CDR3. V trimming: 4 bases; J trimming: 4 bases; junction bases outside the gene matches: 19. Repertoires were generated with immunoSEQ multiplex PCR, while TCRdb's copy carries only in-frame clones and drops some. The sample holds 190,000 or so clones; over 85% are singletons and the top ten take about 1.5%. V and J are TRBV5-4 and TRBJ1-2; TRBD1 matches at 7 bases. The receptor was isolated from a man younger than 35 in good health. Sequenced input: blood. The CDR3 nucleotides read TGTGCCAGCAGCACTCCTTCGACGGACAGGATGGAATCCTATGGCTACACCTTC. Translation gives CASSTPSTDRMESYGYTF.